The 15 T cell receptor beta chains given below trace back to one sample, sequenced in a study of post-analysis software for immune sequencing data. Whole-study findings and limits: About 5 TRBV segments, including TRBV5-6, TRBV5-1 and TRBV20-1, were more frequent in patients than controls.

Their recognized antigens are unknown. Prepared libraries of TCR beta cDNA carried unique molecular identifiers. TCRdb re-analysed the PCR reads in MiXCR, keeping a single row per CDR3 protein. This table holds 400,000 to 500,000 distinct CDR3 sequences, approximately 37% found once. Sample: blood. All receptors derive from a girl aged 2 to 10 with multiple sclerosis.

This clonotype appeared a few times. This sequence joins TRBV20-1 and TRBJ1-5; D possibly corresponds to TRBD1 (6 bases). The CDR3 length is 16 residues. Germline lookup yields CDR1 DFQATT and CDR2 SNEGSKA (reference sequence). The V end lost 6 bases, the J end lost 2 bases, and 20 bases lay between the germline ends. CDR3 bases: TGCAGTGCCGTAGCCAGGGGTAACAGGCGCAATCAGCCCCAGCATTTT. It codes for CSAVARGNRRNQPQHF.

This clonotype was picked up a small number of times. The V call is TRBV20-1, the J call TRBJ2-3; D gene unclear. With 5 bases removed from V and 5 bases from J, the gap between germline ends came to 14 bases. Per the germline V gene, CDR1 is DFQATT and CDR2 is SNEGSKA (reference sequence). This CDR3 region has 13 residues. The CDR3 DNA sequence: TGCAGTGCTCTTTCCCCCAAGGTAGATACGCAGTATTTT. Translated: CSALSPKVDTQYF.

This clonotype was recorded a few times. This rearrangement joins TRBV5-1 to TRBJ2-7, with 9 bases aligning to TRBD1. CDR1 and CDR2 (germline): SGHRS, YFSETQ. The V segment lost 1 base and the J segment 1 base; nucleotides outside the gene matches: 3. The CDR3 is 15 amino acids. The CDR3 loop is CASSLLGTGSYEQYF. The CDR3 region has the DNA TGCGCCAGCAGCTTGTTGGGGACAGGGTCCTACGAGCAGTACTTC.

The chain combines TRBV7-9 with TRBJ2-4; the match to TRBD1 covers 11 bases. Germline values: CDR1 SEHNR, CDR2 FQNEAQ (reference sequence). The trim removed 5 bases at V and 4 bases at J, leaving 4 bases unmatched. There are 15 residues in the CDR3. DNA of the CDR3: TGTGCCAGCAGCCCCGGGACAGGGGGTAAAAACATTCAGTACTTC. Translated: CASSPGTGGKNIQYF. The entire variable domain, with the rest obtained from reference TRBV7-9 and TRBJ2-4, is as follows: DTGVSQNPRHKITKRGQNVTFRCDPISEHNRLYWYRQTLGQGPEFLTYFQNEAQLEKSRLLSDRFSAERPKGSFSTLEIQRTEQGDSAMYLCASSPGTGGKNIQYFGAGTRLSVL.

The chain couples TRBV6-5 to TRBJ2-1; TRBD1 matches at 9 bases. Trimming removed 4 bases from V and 5 bases from J; junction bases left unmatched: 6. Germline V gene data show CDR1 as MNHEY and CDR2 as SVGAGI. The CDR3 covers 15 residues. Here the CDR3 reads CASSFDRGSNNEQFF. CDR3 DNA sequence: TGTGCCAGCAGTTTCGACAGGGGGTCCAACAATGAGCAGTTCTTC.

This clonotype has more than one count but fewer than ten. J is TRBJ2-4 and V is TRBV7-2, with 7 nucleotides matching TRBD2. Germline CDR1 reads SGHTA; CDR2 reads FQGNSA. There are 17 residues in the CDR3. The ends lost 4 bases at V and 1 base at J; junction bases unmatched: 10. In DNA, the CDR3 is TGTGCCAGCAGCTCAAGATCGGCGGGAGCGGCCAAAAACATTCAGTACTTC. Amino acids: CASSSRSAGAAKNIQYF. The whole variable domain, filled in from reference TRBV7-2 and TRBJ2-4, reads GAGVSQSPSNKVTEKGKDVELRCDPISGHTALYWYRQSLGQGLEFLIYFQGNSAPDKSGLPSDRFSAERTGGSVSTLTIQRTQQEDSAVYLCASSSRSAGAAKNIQYFGAGTRLSVL.

The gene calls are TRBV29-1 and TRBJ2-5; D gene unclear. Per the germline V gene, CDR1 is SQVTM and CDR2 is ANQGSEA. The CDR3 length is 14 residues. The V end was cut by 5 bases, the J end by 2 bases, with 15 bases between. CDR3 nucleotide sequence: TGCAGCGTTTATGTGGGAAGTAGGCAAGAGACCCAGTACTTC. Translation gives CSVYVGSRQETQYF.

In the case of this clonotype: A much larger clone lies one base from this, so it may be a read error. The V and J genes are TRBV6-4 and TRBJ2-1, with D perhaps TRBD1 (6 bases). Near its end, the DNA agrees better with TRBJ2-7, so the J call may be wrong. The CDR3 is 14 residues long. CDR1 is MRHNA and CDR2 is SNTAGT in the germline V gene. In nucleotides, the CDR3 is TGTGCCAGCAGTGCCGAGGGGACATACAATGAGCAGTACTTC. It is translated as CASSAEGTYNEQYF.

This clonotype was detected once. The V gene is TRBV20-1, the J gene TRBJ2-1; perhaps TRBD2 as D (6 bases). V was clipped by 3 bases and J by 3 bases, with 15 bases between them. The CDR3 length is 15 residues. The germline V gene has CDR1 DFQATT and CDR2 SNEGSKA (reference sequence). Here the CDR3 DNA reads TGCAGTGCTAGTGGCGGGGTGGCCAGCTACAATGAGCAGTTCTTC. This encodes CSASGGVASYNEQFF.

This clonotype was found a few times. This rearrangement joins TRBV10-2 to TRBJ1-5; possible D gene TRBD1, 6 bases. The V end was cut by 3 bases, the J end by 2 bases, with 14 bases between. The V gene's germline CDR1 is WSHSY and CDR2 SAAADI. The CDR3 is made up of 16 amino acids. CDR3 coding DNA: TGCGCCAGCAGTGACGGCAGGGGATATGGCAATCAGCCCCAGCATTTT. Protein: CASSDGRGYGNQPQHF.

The rearrangement joins TRBV15 to TRBJ2-6; D not resolved. In germline, CDR1 is LNHNV, CDR2 YYDKDF (reference sequence). CDR3 length: 14 residues. Trimming shortened V by 8 bases and J by 1 base, and 9 bases separated the two germline ends. This CDR3 is CATSLTSGANVLTF. CDR3 DNA: TGTGCCACCTCCCTGACATCTGGGGCCAACGTCCTGACTTTC.

The rearrangement uses TRBV4-3 and TRBJ2-1; 12 bases align to TRBD2. The CDR3 extends over 17 amino acids. The germline V gene has CDR1 LGHNA and CDR2 YSLEER. J was trimmed by 8 bases and V by 4 bases; bases with no gene match: 12. DNA of the CDR3: TGCGCCAGCAGCCCTTGGACTAGCGGGGCGTCCAGCGATGAGCAGTTCTTC. Protein: CASSPWTSGASSDEQFF.

The chain has TRBV3-1 and TRBJ1-1, with D possibly matching TRBD1 (5 bases). The CDR3 has 17 residues. Germline CDR1 is LGHDT and CDR2 is YNNKEL (reference sequence). Trimming took off 0 bases at V and 5 bases at J, with 19 bases between the two ends. CDR3 loop: CASSQETTKSGGTEAFF. CDR3 nucleotides: TGTGCCAGCAGCCAAGAAACCACGAAATCCGGGGGGACTGAAGCTTTCTTT.

This clonotype was counted between two and nine times. This chain uses TRBV28 with TRBJ2-5; a possible D gene is TRBD1 (5 bases). V lost 5 bases and J 6 bases, leaving 13 bases between the germline ends. From germline, CDR1 is MDHEN and CDR2 SYDVKM. The CDR3 consists of 13 residues. The CDR3 sequence: CASSIQAAQTQYF. Written as DNA, the CDR3 is TGTGCCAGCAGTATACAGGCCGCACAGACCCAGTACTTC. The full variable domain, rest sourced from reference TRBV28 and TRBJ2-5, is DVKVTQSSRYLVKRTGEKVFLECVQDMDHENMFWYRQDPGLGLRLIYFSYDVKMKEKGDIPEGYSVSREKKERFSLILESASTNQTSMYLCASSIQAAQTQYFGPGTRLLVL.

The chain is built from TRBV9 and TRBJ2-5; 7 bases are shared with TRBD1. Trimming removed 0 bases from V and 5 bases from J; junction bases left unmatched: 7. Germline values: CDR1 SGDLS, CDR2 YYNGEE. This CDR3 region has 15 residues. The CDR3 here is CASSVEGGAWETQYF. DNA for the CDR3: TGTGCCAGCAGCGTAGAAGGGGGCGCGTGGGAGACCCAGTACTTC.